The 8 T cell receptor beta chains reported below all come from one sample, sequenced in a study of vaccination effects on CD4 cells after COVID-19. Only in-frame clones appear in the TCRdb table, and some are missing; sequencing was by immunoSEQ multiplex PCR. The sample holds tens of thousands of clones, about 80% seen once. The antigens of these receptors remain unknown. Isolating CD4+ T cells followed about 10 days of culture. This individual tested PCR-positive for SARS-CoV-2 infection between March and December 2020. All study participants received two doses of BNT162b2 or mRNA-1273 vaccine. The source was CD4+ T cells from PBMCs cultured without peptide, collected after COVID-19 vaccination. The source is a human donor who had a prior SARS-CoV-2 infection.

The chain uses TRBV30 and TRBJ2-7; perhaps TRBD2 as D (6 bases). Germline assignment: CDR1 GTSNPN and CDR2 SVGIG (reference sequence). V dropped 3 bases and J dropped 1 base, with 7 bases sitting between them. The CDR3 spans 12 residues. The DNA of the CDR3 is TGTGCCTGGAGGGGGGGATCCTACGAGCAGTACTTC. This codes for CAWRGGSYEQYF.

This chain links TRBV6-5 with TRBJ2-7; D unclear. V gave up 6 bases and J gave up 3 bases, with 9 bases separating them. The germline CDR1 and CDR2 sequences are MNHEY and SVGAGI. CDR3 size: 12 residues. Written as DNA, the CDR3 is TGTGCCAGCAGCCCCCGAGGCTACGAGCAGTACTTC. Protein product: CASSPRGYEQYF.

The rearrangement links TRBV15 to TRBJ1-5; D possibly corresponds to TRBD1 (5 bases). The CDR3 spans 14 residues. Trimming removed 4 bases from V and 11 bases from J, with 18 bases in between. Germline assignment: CDR1 LNHNV and CDR2 YYDKDF (reference sequence). In DNA, the CDR3 is TGTGCCACCAGCATAGGGGAGCCCCTCGCGGCCCAGCATTTT. Translation: CATSIGEPLAAQHF.

The chain joins TRBV5-1 to TRBJ2-2; unclear D gene. V lost 4 bases to trimming and J lost 8 bases, with 12 bases between them. Germline assignment: CDR1 SGHRS and CDR2 YFSETQ. This CDR3 region has 13 residues. CDR3 in amino acids: CASSPEGNGELFF. CDR3 DNA sequence: TGCGCCAGCAGCCCCGAAGGGAATGGGGAGCTGTTTTTT.

The J gene is TRBJ2-5, the V gene TRBV6-5; D is possibly TRBD2 (5 bases). Looked up from germline, CDR1 is MNHEY and CDR2 is SVGAGI. This CDR3 has 14 amino acids. V lost 0 bases and J lost 4, with 9 bases in between. Here the CDR3 DNA reads TGTGCCAGCAGTTACTCGTCCCGGGGAGAGACCCAGTACTTC. Amino acid sequence: CASSYSSRGETQYF.

The genes are TRBV28 and TRBJ1-1; 9 bases map to TRBD1. Trimming took 4 bases from V and 4 from J; bases not matched to a gene: 4. The V gene's germline CDR1 is MDHEN and CDR2 SYDVKM. This CDR3 spans 14 amino acids. The CDR3 DNA reads TGTGCCAGCAGTTCACGACAGGGGGGCACTGAAGCTTTCTTT. Translating gives CASSSRQGGTEAFF.

V gene TRBV5-1 combines with J gene TRBJ2-2; D could derive from TRBD1 or TRBD2 (5 bases each). V was clipped by 1 base and J by 4 bases, with 14 bases between them. CDR1 and CDR2 from the germline V gene are SGHRS and YFSETQ. The CDR3 is 16 residues long. This CDR3 is CASSLLSGRITGELFF. For the CDR3, the DNA is TGCGCCAGCAGCTTGTTATCGGGACGTATCACCGGGGAGCTGTTTTTT.

The chain links TRBV18 to TRBJ1-5; unclear D gene. Germline values: CDR1 KGHSH, CDR2 LQKENI. The V gene lost 2 bases and the J gene lost 13 bases, with 15 bases spanning the gap. The length of the CDR3 is 13 residues. In nucleotides, the CDR3 is TGTGCCAGCTCACCAACTGTTGACGGCCAACAGCATTTT. This codes for CASSPTVDGQQHF.